The next 16 T cell receptor beta chains were all read from a single sample in a study of T cells in Graves' hyperthyroidism and ophthalmopathy. Researchers amplified the TCR beta CDR3 regions from RNA transcripts. The TCR CDR3 first-round RT-PCR relied on the HTBI primer set. MiXCR, run by TCRdb on the multiplex PCR reads, gives a single entry per CDR3 protein. Of hundreds of thousands of distinct CDR3 sequences in the sample, roughly 50% were seen once. Material: peripheral blood or thyroid tissue (not recorded which). Source of these receptors: a woman aged 18-30 years with Graves' hyperthyroidism.

A word on this clonotype: One junction end disagrees with the germline gene, perhaps due to a read error. This rearrangement joins TRBV9 to TRBJ2-5; D may be TRBD2 (7 bases). The CDR3 sequence is 16 residues long. Germline values: CDR1 SGDLS, CDR2 YYNGEE. CDR3: CASSQEAGAAKETQYF. The CDR3 DNA reads as TGCGCCAGCAGCCAAGAGGCGGGGGCAGCAAAAGAGACCCAGTACTTC.

Ten or more counts support this clonotype. The rearrangement joins TRBV9 to TRBJ2-2; D unclear. Germline V gene data show CDR1 as SGDLS and CDR2 as YYNGEE. V was cut by 0 bases and J by 8 bases, with 8 bases left in between. The CDR3 is 13 residues long. CDR3 in DNA: TGTGCCAGCAGCGTAGCCTCCCGGGGGGAGCTGTTTTTT. It yields the protein CASSVASRGELFF.

This clonotype has a count of ten or more. For the CDR3, the DNA is TGTGCCAGTCATAAGGGATGGAGCAATCAGCCCCAGCATTTT. Translated: CASHKGWSNQPQHF. The chain links TRBV19 to TRBJ1-5; D is unclear. The V gene lost 8 bases and the J gene lost 1 base, with 12 bases spanning the gap. CDR3 length: 14 residues. Germline CDR1 and CDR2: LNHDA and SQIVND (reference sequence).

This clonotype turned up a few times. The CDR3 DNA reads TGTGCCAGCAGCCCCCCCCAAATAGCGGGAGGGGGTCTCCCCTACGAGCAGTACTTC. Translation: CASSPPQIAGGGLPYEQYF. The chain joins TRBV7-9 to TRBJ2-7; 11 bases fit TRBD2. V lost 5 bases, J lost 2 bases, and 17 bases stayed unmatched. Germline lookup yields CDR1 SEHNR and CDR2 FQNEAQ (reference sequence). CDR3 length equals 19 residues.

The rearrangement links TRBV29-1 to TRBJ1-2; 7 positions match TRBD1. This CDR3 is built from 12 residues. CDR1 is SQVTM and CDR2 is ANQGSEA in the germline V gene. V was pared by 6 bases and J by 3 bases, with 4 bases of the junction left unmatched. The CDR3 DNA follows: TGCAGCGTCGCCCAGGGGGACTATGGCTACACCTTC. Translated: CSVAQGDYGYTF.

This clonotype was seen more than once but under ten times. J is TRBJ1-5 and V is TRBV24-1; 7 bases line up with TRBD1. The germline CDR1 and CDR2 sequences are KGHDR and SFDVKD. The CDR3 has 14 amino acids. The trim removed 0 bases at V and 7 bases at J, leaving 2 bases unmatched. The DNA of the CDR3 is TGTGCCACCAGTGATTTGCAGGGGGGGCAGCCCCAGCATTTT. Encoded protein: CATSDLQGGQPQHF.

This clonotype was detected many times. The rearrangement uses TRBV2 and TRBJ2-5, with unresolved D. The CDR3 is made up of 14 amino acids. V lost 8 bases and J 5 bases, leaving 18 bases between the germline ends. Germline CDR1 SNHLY, CDR2 FYNNEI. CDR3 residues: CASRLTTSEETQYF. CDR3 nucleotide sequence: TGTGCCAGCCGGCTGACCACCAGTGAGGAGACCCAGTACTTC.

This clonotype has only a few counts. The chain combines TRBV7-9 with TRBJ2-7; possibly TRBD1 for D (6 bases). This CDR3 contains 14 residues. The V and J ends lost 2 bases and 0 bases respectively, with 8 bases between them. Germline V lookup: CDR1 SEHNR, CDR2 FQNEAQ (reference sequence). The CDR3 reads CASSLRGHSYEQYF. CDR3 DNA sequence: TGTGCCAGCAGCTTACGGGGACACTCCTACGAGCAGTACTTC.

With respect to this clonotype: A clone one base away is much larger, so this may be a read error. The chain couples TRBV29-1 to TRBJ1-1, with D hard to call. Germline CDR1 and CDR2: SQVTM and ANQGSEA. Trimming stripped 6 bases from V and 7 bases from J, with 18 bases between. CDR3 length: 13 residues. CDR3 DNA sequence: TGCAGCGTCCTCGACCCAGAGTACATTGAAGCTTTCTTT. Residues: CSVLDPEYIEAFF.

This clonotype was found a few times. The chain couples TRBV24-1 to TRBJ2-1, with 11 bases aligning to TRBD2. V trimming: 1 base; J trimming: 9 bases; junction bases outside the gene matches: 7. Germline V gives CDR1 KGHDR, CDR2 SFDVKD. This CDR3 spans 16 amino acids. CDR3 loop: CATSDLGLAGGAEQFF. Written as DNA, the CDR3 is TGTGCCACCAGTGATTTAGGCCTAGCGGGAGGCGCTGAGCAGTTCTTC.

This rearrangement joins TRBV12-3 or TRBV12-4 to TRBJ1-2; no firm D call. V lost 10 bases and J lost 4, with 13 bases in between. The CDR3 is 12 residues long. The CDR3 DNA sequence: TGTGCCACCGGCGCCGACGGCTATGGCTACACCTTC. This encodes CATGADGYGYTF.

The rearrangement uses TRBV10-3 and TRBJ1-1; weak D call: TRBD1 (6 bases). The CDR3 is 16 residues long. CDR1 ENHRY and CDR2 SYGVKD come from the germline V gene. The V and J ends lost 11 bases and 0 bases respectively, with 22 bases between them. Here the CDR3 reads CAGRGGLSGLNTEAFF. The DNA for the CDR3 is TGTGCCGGCAGAGGGGGACTATCCGGCCTGAACACTGAAGCTTTCTTT.

The chain combines TRBV2 with TRBJ2-5; D perhaps matches TRBD2 (5 bases). Deletions cut 6 bases from V and 12 bases from J, with 20 bases between. Looked up from germline, CDR1 is SNHLY and CDR2 is FYNNEI. The length of the CDR3 is 13 residues. Written as DNA, the CDR3 is TGTGCCAGCAGGGGAGCGCCCTTGGAAGCCGAGTACTTC. Its translation: CASRGAPLEAEYF.

This clonotype has a count of ten or more. This chain links TRBV7-8 with TRBJ2-5; D unresolved. Germline V gives CDR1 SGHVS, CDR2 FQNEAQ. This CDR3 is 13 amino acids long. Trimming stripped 3 bases from V and 4 bases from J, with 9 bases between. The CDR3 here is CASSFSRAETQYF. In DNA form, the CDR3 reads TGTGCCAGCAGCTTTAGTCGCGCAGAGACCCAGTACTTC.

Many counts were recorded for this clonotype. CDR3 DNA: TGCAGTGCTAGAGATCAGGCGGCTTCTCGAGAGACCCAGTACTTC. It yields the protein CSARDQAASRETQYF. This rearrangement joins TRBV20-1 to TRBJ2-5; D uncertain. Germline values: CDR1 DFQATT, CDR2 SNEGSKA (reference sequence). The CDR3 has 15 residues. V lost 0 bases, J lost 4 bases, and 15 bases lay in between.

A few counts support this clonotype. J is TRBJ1-6 and V is TRBV7-2; 9 bases agree with TRBD1. The CDR3 is 15 residues long. The ends lost 5 bases at V and 2 bases at J; junction bases unmatched: 1. Germline V gene sequence: CDR1 SGHTA, CDR2 FQGNSA. CDR3 in DNA: TGTGCCAGCAGCGGGACAGGGACCTATAATTCACCCCTCCACTTT. Residues: CASSGTGTYNSPLHF. Using reference TRBV7-2 and TRBJ1-6 for the parts outside the CDR3, the full variable domain is GAGVSQSPSNKVTEKGKDVELRCDPISGHTALYWYRQSLGQGLEFLIYFQGNSAPDKSGLPSDRFSAERTGGSVSTLTIQRTQQEDSAVYLCASSGTGTYNSPLHFGNGTRLTVT.